These 32 T cell receptor beta chains were sequenced from one sample in a study of blood T cell repertoires in COVID-19. TCRdb's copy holds only in-frame clones and misses some; the assay was immunoSEQ multiplex PCR. The sample carries more than 95,000 clones, under 90% recorded once. Material for sequencing was peripheral blood. All receptors derive from a human donor in a cohort sampled during active or convalescent COVID-19.

V and J are TRBV19 and TRBJ1-1, with TRBD1 as a possible D gene (6 bases). The CDR3 has 13 residues. Germline CDR1 and CDR2: LNHDA and SQIVND (reference sequence). The germline V and J ends were trimmed by 6 bases and 7 bases, with 15 bases remaining between them. The CDR3 DNA is TGTGCCAGTAGGACAGGAGCCGAAGTTGAAGCTTTCTTT. It yields the protein CASRTGAEVEAFF.

V and J are TRBV11-3 and TRBJ2-2, with 10 bases that match TRBD1. This CDR3 contains 15 residues. Germline V CDR1 and CDR2: SGHNT, YENEEA. Unmatched junction bases numbered 7, after V lost 5 bases and J lost 7 bases. The CDR3 DNA sequence: TGTGCCAGCAGCAAGACAGGGGGCAGGTACGGGGAGCTGTTTTTT. It yields the protein CASSKTGGRYGELFF. The variable domain in full, completed from reference TRBV11-3 and TRBJ2-2, reads EAGVVQSPRYKIIEKKQPVAFWCNPISGHNTLYWYLQNLGQGPELLIRYENEEAVDDSQLPKDRFSAERLKGVDSTLKIQPAELGDSAVYLCASSKTGGRYGELFFGEGSRLTVL.

The chain has TRBV10-2 and TRBJ1-6; D perhaps matches TRBD1 (6 bases). Per the germline V gene, CDR1 is WSHSY and CDR2 is SAAADI. With 4 bases removed from V and 0 bases from J, the gap between germline ends came to 10 bases. This CDR3 comprises 16 residues. The CDR3 sequence: CASSGTVSSYNSPLHF. Here the CDR3 DNA reads TGCGCCAGCAGTGGGACAGTTAGCTCCTATAATTCACCCCTCCACTTT.

The genes are TRBV4-1 and TRBJ2-5; D might be TRBD2 (5 bases). This CDR3 has 15 amino acids. V was cut by 5 bases and J by 2 bases, with 15 bases left in between. CDR1 is MGHRA and CDR2 is YSYEKL in the germline V gene. The CDR3 bases are TGCGCCAGCAGCGGGTTGGGGAGCTATCAAGAGACCCAGTACTTC. As protein: CASSGLGSYQETQYF.

Here the CDR3 reads CASSQDPHGESPLHF. CDR3 nucleotides: TGTGCCAGCAGCCAAGATCCCCACGGTGAATCACCCCTCCACTTT. The V call is TRBV3-1 (or the pseudogene TRBV3-2), the J call TRBJ1-6; D call uncertain. Trimming took 0 bases from V and 10 from J, leaving 13 bases between them. The germline V gene has CDR1 LGHDT and CDR2 YNNKEL (reference sequence). The CDR3 extends over 15 amino acids.

V is TRBV7-9 and J is TRBJ2-3; TRBD1 agrees at 7 bases. CDR1 and CDR2 from the germline V gene are SEHNR and FQNEAQ (reference sequence). The trim removed 5 bases at V and 2 bases at J, leaving 7 bases unmatched. This CDR3 spans 15 amino acids. CDR3: CASSKTGTATDTQYF. The CDR3 DNA reads TGTGCCAGCAGCAAGACAGGGACGGCCACAGATACGCAGTATTTT.

This rearrangement joins TRBV27 to TRBJ1-5; D unresolved. V dropped 5 bases and J dropped 6 bases, with 14 bases sitting between them. Germline CDR1 is MNHEY and CDR2 is SMNVEV (reference sequence). The CDR3 is made up of 14 amino acids. The CDR3 DNA reads as TGTGCCAGCAGTCCAACTCCTCGGTTTCAGCCCCAGCATTTT. This codes for CASSPTPRFQPQHF.

The chain uses TRBV6-5 and TRBJ2-1, with 10 nucleotides matching TRBD2. The CDR3 is 15 residues long. V was pared by 5 bases and J by 0 bases, with 1 base of the junction left unmatched. CDR1 is MNHEY and CDR2 is SVGAGI in the germline V gene. The chain's CDR3 is CASSTSGASYNEQFF. CDR3 nucleotide sequence: TGTGCCAGCAGTACTAGCGGGGCCTCCTACAATGAGCAGTTCTTC.

This clone came up once. The chain has TRBV6-1 and TRBJ2-5; D unresolved. Germline values: CDR1 MNHNS, CDR2 SASEGT. V lost 6 bases to trimming and J lost 5 bases, with 7 bases between them. CDR3 length equals 11 residues. The CDR3 loop reads CASSPEETQYF. CDR3 in DNA: TGTGCCAGCAGCCCTGAGGAGACCCAGTACTTC.

This rearrangement joins TRBV4-1 to TRBJ2-1; tentative D call: TRBD1 (5 bases). With 4 bases removed from V and 10 bases from J, the gap between germline ends came to 17 bases. The CDR3 is 14 amino acids. CDR1 is MGHRA, CDR2 YSYEKL, per germline. The CDR3: CASSPLDSTQEQFF. Written as DNA, the CDR3 is TGCGCCAGCAGCCCCCTTGACAGTACTCAAGAGCAGTTCTTC.

The chain couples TRBV5-4 to TRBJ2-3; D is unresolved. The CDR3 sequence is 11 residues long. Between the trimmed V and J ends, which lost 4 bases and 4 bases, there was a span of 4 bases. Per the germline V gene, CDR1 is SGHNT and CDR2 is YYREEE (reference sequence). The DNA for the CDR3 is TGTGCCAGCAGCGGCCCAGATACGCAGTATTTT. Translation gives CASSGPDTQYF.

This clone appeared a single time. This chain connects TRBV27 to TRBJ1-2, with a possible D match to TRBD1 (6 bases). The V gene lost 4 bases and the J gene lost 7 bases, with 19 bases spanning the gap. Germline V CDR1 and CDR2: MNHEY, SMNVEV (reference sequence). The CDR3 has 15 amino acids. As DNA, the CDR3 is TGTGCCAGCAGTTCGCGACCGGACAGTTTTCTTGGCTACACCTTC. The encoded protein is CASSSRPDSFLGYTF.

This clone was seen a handful of times. The rearrangement joins TRBV7-2 to TRBJ1-2, with D unclear. This CDR3 region has 16 residues. V gave up 1 base and J gave up 2 bases, with 14 bases separating them. Germline V CDR1 and CDR2: SGHTA, FQGNSA. The CDR3: CASSLGGVFKNYGYTF. Written as DNA, the CDR3 is TGTGCCAGCAGCTTAGGCGGGGTGTTTAAGAACTATGGCTACACCTTC. Supplemented by reference TRBV7-2 and TRBJ1-2, the full variable domain reads GAGVSQSPSNKVTEKGKDVELRCDPISGHTALYWYRQSLGQGLEFLIYFQGNSAPDKSGLPSDRFSAERTGGSVSTLTIQRTQQEDSAVYLCASSLGGVFKNYGYTFGSGTRLTVV.

The rearrangement links TRBV19 to TRBJ1-2; 8 bases agree with TRBD1. CDR1 and CDR2 (germline): LNHDA, SQIVND (reference sequence). The junction had 7 bases not matched to a gene; V was cut back by 3 bases and J by 4 bases. There are 15 residues in the CDR3. This chain's CDR3 is CASSMGGQAIYGYTF. The CDR3 region has the DNA TGTGCCAGTAGTATGGGGGGACAGGCGATCTATGGCTACACCTTC.

The J gene is TRBJ2-6, the V gene TRBV7-3; TRBD1 agrees at 8 bases. Germline loops: CDR1 SGHTA, CDR2 FQGTGA. V shed 5 bases, J shed 4 bases, and the junction held 7 bases outside the gene matches. The CDR3 consists of 16 residues. The CDR3 nucleotides read TGTGCCAGCAGCCCATGGACAGGGCCCGGGGCCAACGTCCTGACTTTC. Translation gives CASSPWTGPGANVLTF.

The chain recombines TRBV6-5 with TRBJ1-2, with 9 bases identical to TRBD1. J was trimmed by 4 bases and V by 1 base; bases with no gene match: 7. Germline CDR1 MNHEY, CDR2 SVGAGI. The CDR3 runs 16 residues. The CDR3 protein is CASSYFTGGSGYGYTF. Written as DNA, the CDR3 is TGTGCCAGCAGTTACTTCACAGGGGGCTCGGGCTATGGCTACACCTTC.

CDR3 nucleotide sequence: TGTGCCTGGAGTGTACACTCGAGCGCGCTCTTGGGTTCACCCCTCCACTTT. This gives the protein CAWSVHSSALLGSPLHF. The rearrangement joins TRBV30 to TRBJ1-6; no reliable D call. The CDR3 has 17 amino acids. Germline values: CDR1 GTSNPN, CDR2 SVGIG (reference sequence). V was cut by 0 bases and J by 9 bases, with 21 bases left in between.

The J gene is TRBJ1-1, the V gene TRBV10-3; D remains ambiguous. Germline V gene sequence: CDR1 ENHRY, CDR2 SYGVKD. Trimming removed 9 bases at V and 1 base at J, with 12 bases between. The CDR3 consists of 13 residues. The CDR3 region is CAINDISNTEAFF. CDR3 DNA: TGTGCCATAAACGACATTTCGAACACTGAAGCTTTCTTT.

A few counts support this clone. This sequence joins TRBV5-1 and TRBJ2-1, with a weak D call TRBD1 (5 bases). The CDR3 extends over 13 amino acids. V was trimmed by 6 bases and J by 8 bases, leaving 15 bases between them. The germline CDR1 and CDR2 sequences are SGHRS and YFSETQ. Written as DNA, the CDR3 is TGCGCCAGCAACGGGCCCCCAGGGTATGAGCAGTTCTTC. Translated: CASNGPPGYEQFF. Using reference TRBV5-1 and TRBJ2-1 for the parts outside the CDR3, the full variable domain is KAGVTQTPRYLIKTRGQQVTLSCSPISGHRSVSWYQQTPGQGLQFLFEYFSETQRNKGNFPGRFSGRQFSNSRSEMNVSTLELGDSALYLCASNGPPGYEQFFGPGTRLTVL.

The chain is built from TRBV4-1 and TRBJ2-3; a possible D gene is TRBD2 (5 bases). The V end lost 0 bases, the J end lost 0 bases, and 7 bases lay between the germline ends. Germline V lookup: CDR1 MGHRA, CDR2 YSYEKL. There are 15 residues in the CDR3. In nucleotides, the CDR3 is TGCGCCAGCAGCCAAGACGGGGTGAGCACAGATACGCAGTATTTT. Protein product: CASSQDGVSTDTQYF.

This chain joins TRBV7-9 and TRBJ2-7; TRBD1 matches 8 bases. The CDR3 loop spans 14 amino acids. V lost 10 bases to trimming and J lost 1 base; unmatched junction nucleotides: 9. The germline CDR1 and CDR2 sequences are SEHNR and FQNEAQ (reference sequence). The CDR3 DNA is TGTGCCACCTCGACAGGGGCCCTTTCCTACGAGCAGTACTTC. Its protein is CATSTGALSYEQYF. The full variable domain, rest sourced from reference TRBV7-9 and TRBJ2-7, is DTGVSQNPRHKITKRGQNVTFRCDPISEHNRLYWYRQTLGQGPEFLTYFQNEAQLEKSRLLSDRFSAERPKGSFSTLEIQRTEQGDSAMYLCATSTGALSYEQYFGPGTRLTVT.

The chain is built from TRBV15 and TRBJ1-3; D not certain. The germline V gene encodes CDR1 LNHNV and CDR2 YYDKDF (reference sequence). Trimming pared 1 base from V and 4 bases from J, leaving 5 bases between. This CDR3 has 13 amino acids. The CDR3 DNA sequence: TGTGCCACCAGCAGAGTCTTAGGAAACACCATATATTTT. Residues: CATSRVLGNTIYF. The full variable domain, rest sourced from reference TRBV15 and TRBJ1-3, is DAMVIQNPRYQVTQFGKPVTLSCSQTLNHNVMYWYQQKSSQAPKLLFHYYDKDFNNEADTPDNFQSRRPNTSFCFLDIRSPGLGDTAMYLCATSRVLGNTIYFGEGSWLTVV.

The chain carries TRBV5-1 and TRBJ2-7; D possibly corresponds to TRBD2 (6 bases). Germline CDR1 reads SGHRS; CDR2 reads YFSETQ. The CDR3 runs to 14 residues. V lost 1 base and J lost 0, with 8 bases in between. The CDR3 loop reads CASSLWGDSYEQYF. For the CDR3, the DNA is TGCGCCAGCAGCTTGTGGGGGGACTCCTACGAGCAGTACTTC.

V gene TRBV25-1 combines with J gene TRBJ1-1; the D gene is possibly TRBD1 (6 bases). This CDR3 contains 14 residues. Germline CDR1 MGHDK, CDR2 SYGVNS. Trimming took 4 bases from V and 0 from J, leaving 9 bases between them. The CDR3 nucleotides are TGTGCCAGCAGTGTCCCAGGGGTGAACACTGAAGCTTTCTTT. Translated, it gives CASSVPGVNTEAFF.

The chain carries TRBV19 and TRBJ1-5, with a weak D call TRBD1 (6 bases). This CDR3 contains 14 residues. The ends were cut back, 3 bases at V and 4 bases at J, with 10 bases in the middle. Per the germline V gene, CDR1 is LNHDA and CDR2 is SQIVND (reference sequence). The CDR3 loop reads CASSIRGLNQPQHF. The CDR3 DNA is TGTGCCAGTAGTATCAGGGGTTTAAATCAGCCCCAGCATTTT.

This clone was picked up a small number of times. The chain couples TRBV4-1 to TRBJ2-1; tentative D call: TRBD1 (5 bases). Germline V lookup: CDR1 MGHRA, CDR2 YSYEKL. V was cut by 0 bases and J by 3 bases, with 12 bases left in between. The CDR3 extends over 16 amino acids. DNA of the CDR3: TGCGCCAGCAGCCAAGATGGAGTAAGGGGCTACAATGAGCAGTTCTTC. Protein product: CASSQDGVRGYNEQFF.

V usage is TRBV3-1 (or the pseudogene TRBV3-2) and J usage is TRBJ2-5, with D tentatively TRBD2 (6 bases). With 4 bases removed from V and 5 bases from J, the gap between germline ends came to 11 bases. CDR1 and CDR2 (germline): LGHDT, YNNKEL (reference sequence). The CDR3 is 13 residues long. CDR3 DNA: TGTGCCAGCAGCCTGCGGGGTCTGGAGACCCAGTACTTC. Protein sequence: CASSLRGLETQYF.

The V call is TRBV28, the J call TRBJ1-5; a weak D match, TRBD1 (6 bases). Trimming stripped 5 bases from V and 3 bases from J, with 20 bases between. The CDR3 is 17 residues long. Germline CDR1 is MDHEN and CDR2 is SYDVKM. The CDR3 coding sequence is TGTGCCAGCAGTACGAGGCGGCAGGGGTATGTCAATCAGCCCCAGCATTTT. Protein sequence: CASSTRRQGYVNQPQHF.

The chain couples TRBV5-4 to TRBJ2-3; 8 positions match TRBD2. This CDR3 is built from 15 residues. V trimming: 4 bases; J trimming: 6 bases; junction bases outside the gene matches: 10. Germline lookup yields CDR1 SGHNT and CDR2 YYREEE (reference sequence). The CDR3 DNA sequence: TGTGCCAGCAGCCCCGGGACTAGGTCCATGGATACGCAGTATTTT. It encodes CASSPGTRSMDTQYF.

The chain is built from TRBV9 and TRBJ2-7; 7 bases fit TRBD1. The CDR3 is 14 amino acids. The V gene end was trimmed by 6 bases and the J gene end by 5 bases; junction bases not matched to a gene: 11. Germline V gene data show CDR1 as SGDLS and CDR2 as YYNGEE. The CDR3 loop is CASNSGTVRNEQYF. CDR3 DNA: TGTGCCAGCAACTCCGGGACAGTAAGGAACGAGCAGTACTTC.

The chain carries TRBV3-1 (or the pseudogene TRBV3-2) and TRBJ2-2; TRBD1 aligns across 8 bases. Germline V gene data show CDR1 as LGHDT and CDR2 as YNNKEL (reference sequence). V was pared by 1 base and J by 4 bases, with 2 bases of the junction left unmatched. This CDR3 spans 15 amino acids. The CDR3 region has the DNA TGTGCCAGCAGCCAAGCAGGGGGCGTCACCGGGGAGCTGTTTTTT. This encodes CASSQAGGVTGELFF.

This clone was counted only a few times. The chain links TRBV18 to TRBJ1-1; a possible D gene is TRBD1 (5 bases). Germline values: CDR1 KGHSH, CDR2 LQKENI. This CDR3 region has 13 residues. The V end was cut by 4 bases, the J end by 6 bases, with 12 bases between. CDR3 sequence: CASSLIGRAEAFF. CDR3 DNA sequence: TGTGCCAGCTCACTTATTGGCAGGGCTGAAGCTTTCTTT.